The T cell receptor (beta chain) described here comes from a study of blood T cell repertoires in COVID-19. Per the germline V gene, CDR1 is LGHDT and CDR2 is YNNKEL (reference sequence). CDR3 length: 14 residues. V was shortened by 4 bases and J by 2 bases, with 12 bases between the two germline ends. This clone was seen a handful of times. Authors' data handling: Scientists estimated how many nucleated cells there were by amplifying reference gene primers. Profiling relied on immunoSEQ multiplex PCR, and the TCRdb table lists in-frame clones only, not all of them. V and J calls and clone size are those listed in that table; D and trimming were worked out from the DNA. The profile shows tens of thousands of clones, 80% of them singletons.

Input material: peripheral blood. The chain carries TRBV3-1 (or the pseudogene TRBV3-2) and TRBJ2-7; perhaps TRBD2 as D (5 bases). The sequence derives from a human donor in a cohort sampled during active COVID-19. Here the CDR3 reads CASSRRAGPYEQYF. In DNA form, the CDR3 reads TGTGCCAGCAGCCGGCGGGCGGGTCCCTACGAGCAGTACTTC.